Following are 3 T cell receptor beta chains from one sample sequenced in a study of blood T cell repertoires in COVID-19. The table came from immunoSEQ multiplex PCR; TCRdb's copy has only in-frame clones and leaves some out. The sample includes roughly 170,000 clones, 83% seen only once; the top ten take less than 4.5%. The material sequenced was PBMCs or T cells enriched from blood (not recorded which). The receptors here all came from a woman between 45 and 65 years old in a cohort exposed to, infected with or recovered from COVID-19 (not recorded which).

The J gene is TRBJ2-1, the V gene TRBV19, with TRBD2 matching over 11 bases. The CDR3 loop spans 15 amino acids. Germline V lookup: CDR1 LNHDA, CDR2 SQIVND (reference sequence). Germline trimming cut 4 bases from V and 7 bases from J; bases unmatched to any gene: 6. DNA of the CDR3: TGTGCCAGTAGTACCCGGACTAGCGGGTCTAATGAGCAGTTCTTC. Amino acid sequence: CASSTRTSGSNEQFF. Together with reference TRBV19 and TRBJ2-1, the CDR3 gives the full variable domain: DGGITQSPKYLFRKEGQNVTLSCEQNLNHDAMYWYRQDPGQGLRLIYYSQIVNDFQKGDIAEGYSVSREKKESFPLTVTSAQKNPTAFYLCASSTRTSGSNEQFFGPGTRLTVL.

The rearrangement uses TRBV2 and TRBJ1-5; 7 bases map to TRBD1. The CDR3 has 15 amino acids. Germline loops: CDR1 SNHLY, CDR2 FYNNEI. The junction had 9 bases not matched to a gene; V was cut back by 6 bases and J by 4 bases. The DNA for the CDR3 is TGTGCCAGCAGACCCGGGACACAGGGGAATCAGCCCCAGCATTTT. This gives the protein CASRPGTQGNQPQHF.

This clone was found a few times. This sequence joins TRBV6-2 or TRBV6-3 and TRBJ1-5; D call uncertain. The V gene's germline CDR1 is MNHEY and CDR2 SVGEGT. There are 13 residues in the CDR3. Trimming pared 5 bases from V and 5 bases from J, leaving 10 bases between. The CDR3 here is CASSAFGDQPQHF. Here the CDR3 DNA reads TGTGCCAGCAGTGCGTTCGGGGATCAGCCCCAGCATTTT.